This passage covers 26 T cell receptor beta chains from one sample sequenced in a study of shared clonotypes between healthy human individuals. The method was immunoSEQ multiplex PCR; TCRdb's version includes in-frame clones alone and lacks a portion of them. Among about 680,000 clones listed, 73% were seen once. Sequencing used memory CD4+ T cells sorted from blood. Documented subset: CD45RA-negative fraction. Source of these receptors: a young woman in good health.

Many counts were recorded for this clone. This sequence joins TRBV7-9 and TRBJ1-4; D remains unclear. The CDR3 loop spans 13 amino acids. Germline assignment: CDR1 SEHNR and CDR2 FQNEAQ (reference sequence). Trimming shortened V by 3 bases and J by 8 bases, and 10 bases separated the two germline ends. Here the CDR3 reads CASSFELDEKLFF. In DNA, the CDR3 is TGTGCCAGCAGCTTCGAACTCGACGAAAAACTGTTTTTT.

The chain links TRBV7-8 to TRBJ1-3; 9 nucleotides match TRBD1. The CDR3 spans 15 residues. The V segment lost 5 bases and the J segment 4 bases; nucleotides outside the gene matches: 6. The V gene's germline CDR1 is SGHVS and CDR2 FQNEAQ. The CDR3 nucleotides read TGTGCCAGCAGCCGCACAGGGGGCTTCGGAAACACCATATATTTT. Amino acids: CASSRTGGFGNTIYF.

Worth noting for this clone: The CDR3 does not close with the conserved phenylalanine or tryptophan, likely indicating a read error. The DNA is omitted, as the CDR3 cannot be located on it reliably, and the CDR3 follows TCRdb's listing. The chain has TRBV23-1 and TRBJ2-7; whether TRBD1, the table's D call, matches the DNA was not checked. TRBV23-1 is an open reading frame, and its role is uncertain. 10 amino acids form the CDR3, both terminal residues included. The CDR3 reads CASSQGQDVC.

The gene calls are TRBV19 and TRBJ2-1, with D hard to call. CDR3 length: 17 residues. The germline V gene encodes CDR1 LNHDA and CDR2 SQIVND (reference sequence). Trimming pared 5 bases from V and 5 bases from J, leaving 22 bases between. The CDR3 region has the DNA TGTGCCAGTAGTTCCTCCCCAGCGAGGATGAGCAACAATGAGCAGTTCTTC. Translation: CASSSSPARMSNNEQFF.

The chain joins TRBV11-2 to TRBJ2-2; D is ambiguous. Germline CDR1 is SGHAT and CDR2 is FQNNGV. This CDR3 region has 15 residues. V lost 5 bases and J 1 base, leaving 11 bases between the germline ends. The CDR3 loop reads CASSPLKKNTGELFF. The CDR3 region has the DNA TGTGCCAGCAGCCCTTTGAAAAAGAACACCGGGGAGCTGTTTTTT.

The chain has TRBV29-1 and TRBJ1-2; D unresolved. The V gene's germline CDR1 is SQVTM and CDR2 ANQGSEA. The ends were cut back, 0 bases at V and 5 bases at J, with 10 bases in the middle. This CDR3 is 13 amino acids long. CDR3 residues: CSVEDRQLYGYTF. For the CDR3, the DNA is TGCAGCGTTGAAGATAGACAATTGTATGGCTACACCTTC. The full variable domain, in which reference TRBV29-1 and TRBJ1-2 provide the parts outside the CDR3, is SAVISQKPSRDICQRGTSLTIQCQVDSQVTMMFWYRQQPGQSLTLIATANQGSEATYESGFVIDKFPISRPNLTFSTLTVSNMSPEDSSIYLCSVEDRQLYGYTFGSGTRLTVV.

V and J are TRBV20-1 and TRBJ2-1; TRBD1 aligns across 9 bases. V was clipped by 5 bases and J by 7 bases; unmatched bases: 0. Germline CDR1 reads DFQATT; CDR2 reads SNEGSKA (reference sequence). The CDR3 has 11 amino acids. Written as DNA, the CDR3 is TGCAGTGCTGGACAGGGGAATGAGCAGTTCTTC. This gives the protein CSAGQGNEQFF.

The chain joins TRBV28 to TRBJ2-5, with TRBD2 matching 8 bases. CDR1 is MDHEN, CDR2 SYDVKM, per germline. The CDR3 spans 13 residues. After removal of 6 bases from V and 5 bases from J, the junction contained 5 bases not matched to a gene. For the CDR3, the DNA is TGTGCCAGCAGCTCTAGCGGGCCGGAGACCCAGTACTTC. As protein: CASSSSGPETQYF. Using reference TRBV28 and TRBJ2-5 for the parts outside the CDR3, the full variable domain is DVKVTQSSRYLVKRTGEKVFLECVQDMDHENMFWYRQDPGLGLRLIYFSYDVKMKEKGDIPEGYSVSREKKERFSLILESASTNQTSMYLCASSSSGPETQYFGPGTRLLVL.

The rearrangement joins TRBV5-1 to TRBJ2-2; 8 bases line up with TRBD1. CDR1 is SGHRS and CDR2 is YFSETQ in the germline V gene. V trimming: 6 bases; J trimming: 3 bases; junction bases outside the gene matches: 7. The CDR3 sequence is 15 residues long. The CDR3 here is CASTRGTGDTGELFF. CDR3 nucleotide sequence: TGCGCCAGCACCCGAGGGACAGGCGACACCGGGGAGCTGTTTTTT.

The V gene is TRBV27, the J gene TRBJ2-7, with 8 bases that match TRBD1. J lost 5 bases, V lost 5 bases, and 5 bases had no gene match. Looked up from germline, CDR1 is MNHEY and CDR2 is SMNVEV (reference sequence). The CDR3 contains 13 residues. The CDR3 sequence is CASSPGGVHEQYF. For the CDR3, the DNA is TGTGCCAGCAGTCCAGGGGGCGTCCACGAGCAGTACTTC.

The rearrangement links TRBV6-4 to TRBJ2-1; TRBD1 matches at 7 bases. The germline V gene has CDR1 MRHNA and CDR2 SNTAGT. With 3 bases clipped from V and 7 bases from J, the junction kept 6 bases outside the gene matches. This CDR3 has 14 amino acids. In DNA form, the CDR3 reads TGTGCCAGCAGTGAACAGGGGATAGGAAATGAGCAGTTCTTC. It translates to CASSEQGIGNEQFF.

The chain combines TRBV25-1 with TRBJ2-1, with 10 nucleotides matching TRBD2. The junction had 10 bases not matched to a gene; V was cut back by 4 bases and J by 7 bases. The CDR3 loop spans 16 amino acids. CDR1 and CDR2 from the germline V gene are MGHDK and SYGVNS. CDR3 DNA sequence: TGTGCCAGCAGTGTTCTCCGGACTAGCGGAAGTAATGAGCAGTTCTTC. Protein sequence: CASSVLRTSGSNEQFF.

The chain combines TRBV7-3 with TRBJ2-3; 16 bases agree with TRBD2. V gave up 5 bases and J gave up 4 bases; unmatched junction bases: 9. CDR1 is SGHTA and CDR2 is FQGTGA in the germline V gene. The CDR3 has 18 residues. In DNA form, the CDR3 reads TGTGCCAGCAGCCTGGGGACTAGCGGGAGGGCCGAGGCAGATACGCAGTATTTT. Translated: CASSLGTSGRAEADTQYF.

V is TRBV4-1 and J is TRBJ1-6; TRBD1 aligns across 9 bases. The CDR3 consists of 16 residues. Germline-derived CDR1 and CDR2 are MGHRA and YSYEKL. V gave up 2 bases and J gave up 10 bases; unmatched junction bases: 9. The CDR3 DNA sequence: TGCGCCAGCAGCCAATGGGACAGGGCTGGGAAGTCACCCCTCCACTTT. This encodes CASSQWDRAGKSPLHF.

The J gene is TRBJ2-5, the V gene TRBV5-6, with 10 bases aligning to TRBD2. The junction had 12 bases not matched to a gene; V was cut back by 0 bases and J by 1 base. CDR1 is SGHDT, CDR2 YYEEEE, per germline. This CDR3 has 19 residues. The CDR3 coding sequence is TGTGCCAGCAGCTTGGGGCGGGCTAGCGGGAGAAAACTCCAAGAGACCCAGTACTTC. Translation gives CASSLGRASGRKLQETQYF.

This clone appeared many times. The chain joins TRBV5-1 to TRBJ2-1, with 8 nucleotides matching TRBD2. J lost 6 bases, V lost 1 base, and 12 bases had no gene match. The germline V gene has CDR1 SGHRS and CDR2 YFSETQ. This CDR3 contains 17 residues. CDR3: CASSLTLGAGALNEQFF. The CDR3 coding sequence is TGCGCCAGCAGCTTGACCCTGGGAGCGGGAGCTCTCAATGAGCAGTTCTTC.

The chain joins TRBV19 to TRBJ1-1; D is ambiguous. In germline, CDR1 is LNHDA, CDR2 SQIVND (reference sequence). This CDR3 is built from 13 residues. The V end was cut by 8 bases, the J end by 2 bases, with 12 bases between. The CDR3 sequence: CASRYQENTEAFF. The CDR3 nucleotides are TGTGCCAGTCGCTATCAAGAAAACACTGAAGCTTTCTTT.

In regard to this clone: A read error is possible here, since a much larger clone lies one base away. Here the CDR3 DNA reads TGTGCCAACAGCTACGGACCCAACCACGAAGCTTTCTTT. It yields the protein CANSYGPNHEAFF. The V gene is TRBV9, the J gene TRBJ1-1; no clear D. From germline, CDR1 is SGDLS and CDR2 YYNGEE. This CDR3 comprises 13 residues.

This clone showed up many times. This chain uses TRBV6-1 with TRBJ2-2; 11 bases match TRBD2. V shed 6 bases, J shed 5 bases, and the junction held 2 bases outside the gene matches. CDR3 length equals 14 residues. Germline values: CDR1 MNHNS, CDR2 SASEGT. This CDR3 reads CASRGLAETGELFF. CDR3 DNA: TGTGCCAGCAGGGGACTAGCGGAAACCGGGGAGCTGTTTTTT.

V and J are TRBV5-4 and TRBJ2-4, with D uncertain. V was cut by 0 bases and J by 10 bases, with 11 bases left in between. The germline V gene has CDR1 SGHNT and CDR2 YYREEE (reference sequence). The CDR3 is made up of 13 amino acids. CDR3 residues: CASSLDQARIQYF. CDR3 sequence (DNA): TGTGCCAGCAGCTTGGATCAGGCACGAATTCAGTACTTC.

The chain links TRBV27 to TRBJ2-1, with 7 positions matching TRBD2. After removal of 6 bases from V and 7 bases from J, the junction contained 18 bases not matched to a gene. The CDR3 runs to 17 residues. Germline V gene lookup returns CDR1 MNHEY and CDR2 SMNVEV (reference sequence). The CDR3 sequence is CASRFALASGVGNEQFF. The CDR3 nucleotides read TGTGCCAGCAGATTCGCCTTGGCTAGCGGAGTGGGGAATGAGCAGTTCTTC.

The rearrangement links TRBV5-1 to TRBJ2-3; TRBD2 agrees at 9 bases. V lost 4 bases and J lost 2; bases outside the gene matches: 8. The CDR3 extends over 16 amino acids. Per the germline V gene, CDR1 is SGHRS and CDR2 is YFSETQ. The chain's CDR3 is CASSASLAGTTDTQYF. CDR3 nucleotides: TGCGCCAGCAGCGCTAGCCTAGCGGGGACCACAGATACGCAGTATTTT.

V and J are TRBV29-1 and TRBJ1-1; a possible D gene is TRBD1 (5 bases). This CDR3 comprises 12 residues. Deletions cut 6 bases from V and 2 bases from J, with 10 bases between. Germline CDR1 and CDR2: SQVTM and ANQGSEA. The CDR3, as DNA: TGCAGCGTACACAGGTCCAACACTGAAGCTTTCTTT. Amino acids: CSVHRSNTEAFF.

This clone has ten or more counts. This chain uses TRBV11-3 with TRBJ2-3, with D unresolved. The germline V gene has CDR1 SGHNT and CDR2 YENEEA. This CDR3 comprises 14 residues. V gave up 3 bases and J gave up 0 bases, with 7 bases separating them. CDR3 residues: CASSFTSSTDTQYF. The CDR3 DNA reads TGTGCCAGCAGCTTTACGTCGAGCACAGATACGCAGTATTTT.

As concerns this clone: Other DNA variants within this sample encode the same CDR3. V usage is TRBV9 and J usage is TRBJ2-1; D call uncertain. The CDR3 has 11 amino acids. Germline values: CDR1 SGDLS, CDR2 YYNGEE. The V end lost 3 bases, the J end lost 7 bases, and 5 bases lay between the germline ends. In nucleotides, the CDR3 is TGTGCCAGCAGCGGGAGTAATGAGCAGTTCTTC. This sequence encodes CASSGSNEQFF.

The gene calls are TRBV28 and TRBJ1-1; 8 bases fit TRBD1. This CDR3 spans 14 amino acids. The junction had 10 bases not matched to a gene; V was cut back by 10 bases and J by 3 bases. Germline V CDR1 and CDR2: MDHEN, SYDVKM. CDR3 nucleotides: TGTGCCACCCCTAGGCAGGGGGCGGACACTGAAGCTTTCTTT. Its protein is CATPRQGADTEAFF.